These 22 T cell receptor beta chains came from one sample sequenced in a study of cytomegalovirus exposure and HLA in healthy donors. The PCR employed 60 Vbeta primers together with 13 Jbeta primers. Only in-frame clones appear in the TCRdb table, and some are missing; sequencing was by immunoSEQ multiplex PCR. Of 200,000 or so clones in the sample, roughly 80% are singletons; the top ten hold roughly 2.5%. Source material: PBMCs. These receptors all stem from a middle-aged woman in good health and CMV-seronegative.

This chain's CDR3 is CASSLLFPLETGDGNYGYTF. The CDR3 bases are TGCGCCAGCAGCTTGCTTTTCCCCCTCGAAACAGGGGACGGGAACTATGGCTACACCTTC. V gene TRBV5-1 combines with J gene TRBJ1-2; 7 nucleotides align to TRBD1. J was trimmed by 2 bases and V by 1 base; bases with no gene match: 20. CDR3 length equals 20 residues. Germline assignment: CDR1 SGHRS and CDR2 YFSETQ. The complete variable domain, with remaining parts taken from reference TRBV5-1 and TRBJ1-2, reads KAGVTQTPRYLIKTRGQQVTLSCSPISGHRSVSWYQQTPGQGLQFLFEYFSETQRNKGNFPGRFSGRQFSNSRSEMNVSTLELGDSALYLCASSLLFPLETGDGNYGYTFGSGTRLTVV.

The rearrangement uses TRBV10-3 and TRBJ2-7; TRBD2 agrees at 14 bases. V lost 0 bases to trimming and J lost 2 bases; unmatched junction nucleotides: 0. This CDR3 contains 16 residues. Germline CDR1 reads ENHRY; CDR2 reads SYGVKD. The CDR3 DNA reads TGTGCCATCAGTGAGTCGACTAGCGGGAGGGCCTACGAGCAGTACTTC. Its protein is CAISESTSGRAYEQYF.

CDR3 DNA sequence: TGTGCCAGCAGCTTGGGACTAGCGGGAGTCCGGGGGGAGACCCAGTACTTC. It codes for CASSLGLAGVRGETQYF. The chain combines TRBV7-8 with TRBJ2-5; TRBD2 agrees at 14 bases. CDR3 size: 17 residues. Germline lookup yields CDR1 SGHVS and CDR2 FQNEAQ. With 3 bases clipped from V and 5 bases from J, the junction kept 8 bases outside the gene matches.

This chain connects TRBV7-9 to TRBJ1-1; 8 bases agree with TRBD1. This CDR3 region has 16 residues. The V and J ends lost 8 bases and 0 bases, in that order; junction bases with no gene match: 11. Germline assignment: CDR1 SEHNR and CDR2 FQNEAQ (reference sequence). The CDR3 DNA is TGTGCCAGCTTGCCTCTCTCAGGGGGCGTGAACACTGAAGCTTTCTTT. Translation: CASLPLSGGVNTEAFF.

Remarks on this clone: One junction end does not reproduce the germline sequence, and a read error may be involved. This sequence joins TRBV28 and TRBJ1-1, with D possibly TRBD1 on 5 matching bases. CDR3 length equals 15 residues. In germline, CDR1 is MDHEN, CDR2 SYDVKM. In nucleotides, the CDR3 is TGTGCCAGCAGTCCCGGCGGACACTTGAACGCTGAAGCTTTCTTT. Protein product: CASSPGGHLNAEAFF.

The DNA for the CDR3 is TGCGCCAGCAGGGACCCCGACCGCGAGGGTTTGGGCCCCCAGCATTTT. Protein: CASRDPDREGLGPQHF. V usage is TRBV10-2 and J usage is TRBJ1-5; D gene ambiguous. From germline, CDR1 is WSHSY and CDR2 SAAADI. The CDR3 runs to 16 residues. V dropped 6 bases and J dropped 10 bases, with 25 bases sitting between them.

V usage is TRBV9 and J usage is TRBJ1-1; weak D call: TRBD1 (6 bases). CDR1 and CDR2 (germline): SGDLS, YYNGEE. The CDR3 is 13 amino acids. V lost 4 bases, J lost 4 bases, and 11 bases lay in between. In DNA form, the CDR3 reads TGTGCCAGCAGCCTTGAACAGGGCACTGAAGCTTTCTTT. As protein: CASSLEQGTEAFF.

The chain couples TRBV7-8 to TRBJ2-1; 14 nucleotides match TRBD2. Per the germline V gene, CDR1 is SGHVS and CDR2 is FQNEAQ. Losses at the gene ends were 4 bases for V and 6 bases for J; bases not matched to a gene: 11. The CDR3 extends over 18 amino acids. CDR3 region: CASSSLGTSGSSVNEQFF. The CDR3 DNA sequence: TGTGCCAGCAGCTCGCTTGGGACTAGCGGGAGTTCTGTCAATGAGCAGTTCTTC.

V and J are TRBV6-1 and TRBJ2-5; TRBD2 matches at 9 bases. V dropped 6 bases and J dropped 3; count of bases not matched to a gene: 2. Per the germline V gene, CDR1 is MNHNS and CDR2 is SASEGT. The CDR3 runs 13 residues. The DNA for the CDR3 is TGTGCCAGCAGCCGACTAGCGGAAGAGACCCAGTACTTC. Its protein is CASSRLAEETQYF.

J is TRBJ2-5 and V is TRBV13, with TRBD2 identical over 11 bases. From germline, CDR1 is PRHDT and CDR2 FYEKMQ (reference sequence). V trimming: 2 bases; J trimming: 5 bases; junction bases outside the gene matches: 16. The CDR3 totals 19 residues. The CDR3 here is CASSLTGLAGGPRGETQYF. The CDR3 DNA follows: TGTGCCAGCAGCTTAACCGGCCTAGCGGGAGGACCTCGGGGGGAGACCCAGTACTTC.

V gene TRBV7-2 combines with J gene TRBJ2-7; 7 nucleotides line up with TRBD2. The CDR3 loop spans 15 amino acids. V gave up 2 bases and J gave up 0 bases; unmatched junction bases: 4. Germline CDR1 SGHTA, CDR2 FQGNSA. The chain's CDR3 is CASSLSRGSSYEQYF. The CDR3 DNA sequence: TGTGCCAGCAGCTTATCTCGCGGGAGCTCCTACGAGCAGTACTTC.

The chain links TRBV9 to TRBJ2-1; 9 nucleotides match TRBD2. The CDR3 loop spans 17 amino acids. Germline trimming cut 0 bases from V and 4 bases from J; bases unmatched to any gene: 8. The V gene's germline CDR1 is SGDLS and CDR2 YYNGEE. CDR3 protein: CASSVAGLAGKYNEQFF. DNA of the CDR3: TGTGCCAGCAGCGTAGCTGGCCTAGCGGGAAAGTACAATGAGCAGTTCTTC.

The genes are TRBV4-1 and TRBJ1-1; D might be TRBD1 (5 bases). This CDR3 is built from 17 residues. CDR1 is MGHRA and CDR2 is YSYEKL in the germline V gene. V dropped 8 bases and J dropped 3 bases, with 25 bases sitting between them. CDR3 bases: TGCGCCAGCCGTATAGGACTTGGAAGCGCGGGGGACACTGAAGCTTTCTTT. Amino acid sequence: CASRIGLGSAGDTEAFF.

The genes are TRBV28 and TRBJ2-7, with TRBD2 as a possible D gene (5 bases). Germline values: CDR1 MDHEN, CDR2 SYDVKM. V was clipped by 3 bases and J by 6 bases, with 15 bases between them. This CDR3 region has 14 residues. CDR3 nucleotides: TGTGCCAGCAGTTTTCCGAGGAAGGGAGTCGAGCAGTACTTC. Translating it yields CASSFPRKGVEQYF. The full variable domain, in which reference TRBV28 and TRBJ2-7 provide the parts outside the CDR3, is DVKVTQSSRYLVKRTGEKVFLECVQDMDHENMFWYRQDPGLGLRLIYFSYDVKMKEKGDIPEGYSVSREKKERFSLILESASTNQTSMYLCASSFPRKGVEQYFGPGTRLTVT.

J is TRBJ1-4 and V is TRBV19; possibly TRBD1 for D (6 bases). Germline V gives CDR1 LNHDA, CDR2 SQIVND (reference sequence). V dropped 7 bases and J dropped 7 bases, with 10 bases sitting between them. The CDR3 has 12 residues. In DNA, the CDR3 is TGTGCCAGTACGAGGGGGTTTGAAAAACTGTTTTTT. Translation gives CASTRGFEKLFF.

The V call is TRBV19, the J call TRBJ2-7; no definite D call. The germline gives CDR1 LNHDA, CDR2 SQIVND (reference sequence). V was cut by 5 bases and J by 4 bases, with 21 bases left in between. The CDR3 covers 16 residues. CDR3 sequence: CASSEAPRTFGYEQYF. CDR3 DNA sequence: TGTGCCAGTAGTGAGGCCCCTAGAACCTTTGGGTACGAGCAGTACTTC.

The chain carries TRBV9 and TRBJ2-5, with 14 bases lining up with TRBD2. CDR1 and CDR2 from the germline V gene are SGDLS and YYNGEE. The CDR3 loop spans 17 amino acids. With 0 bases clipped from V and 8 bases from J, the junction kept 9 bases outside the gene matches. DNA of the CDR3: TGTGCCAGCAGCGTAGATGTGGGACTAGCGGGGGTTAAAACCCAGTACTTC. Its translation is CASSVDVGLAGVKTQYF.

J is TRBJ2-5 and V is TRBV7-3; 9 nucleotides match TRBD2. The CDR3 has 14 amino acids. Germline V gene lookup returns CDR1 SGHTA and CDR2 FQGTGA. The V and J ends lost 2 bases and 3 bases, in that order; junction bases with no gene match: 1. The CDR3 DNA is TGTGCCAGCAGCTTAGCGGGGGGGAAAGAGACCCAGTACTTC. As protein: CASSLAGGKETQYF.

V usage is TRBV30 and J usage is TRBJ1-2, with 7 bases fitting TRBD1. After removal of 6 bases from V and 5 bases from J, the junction contained 6 bases not matched to a gene. The V gene's germline CDR1 is GTSNPN and CDR2 SVGIG (reference sequence). The CDR3 totals 12 residues. Here the CDR3 DNA reads TGTGCCTGCAAGGGGGCTGGGTATGGCTACACCTTC. This codes for CACKGAGYGYTF.

V is TRBV7-6 and J is TRBJ2-7, with 9 bases matching TRBD1. Germline V gene sequence: CDR1 SGHVS, CDR2 FNYEAQ. The J segment lost 1 base and the V segment lost 5 bases, leaving 9 bases of the junction unmatched. This CDR3 spans 16 amino acids. The DNA of the CDR3 is TGTGCCAGCAGCCCCAGTCGCGGGACAGGGTCCTACGAGCAGTACTTC. Protein sequence: CASSPSRGTGSYEQYF.

The chain uses TRBV6-4 and TRBJ2-1; a possible D gene is TRBD1 (5 bases). The V end was cut by 3 bases, the J end by 0 bases, with 6 bases between. CDR1 is MRHNA and CDR2 is SNTAGT in the germline V gene. The CDR3 runs 14 residues. The CDR3 loop reads CASSEDSSYNEQFF. CDR3 coding DNA: TGTGCCAGCAGTGAAGACAGCTCCTACAATGAGCAGTTCTTC.

The chain has TRBV7-3 and TRBJ2-1, with no clear D. The ends were cut back, 3 bases at V and 8 bases at J, with 14 bases in the middle. CDR1 is SGHTA, CDR2 FQGTGA, per germline. The CDR3 extends over 14 amino acids. The CDR3 DNA follows: TGTGCCAGCAGCTTCACGCTGGCCAGCGATGAGCAGTTCTTC. As protein: CASSFTLASDEQFF.